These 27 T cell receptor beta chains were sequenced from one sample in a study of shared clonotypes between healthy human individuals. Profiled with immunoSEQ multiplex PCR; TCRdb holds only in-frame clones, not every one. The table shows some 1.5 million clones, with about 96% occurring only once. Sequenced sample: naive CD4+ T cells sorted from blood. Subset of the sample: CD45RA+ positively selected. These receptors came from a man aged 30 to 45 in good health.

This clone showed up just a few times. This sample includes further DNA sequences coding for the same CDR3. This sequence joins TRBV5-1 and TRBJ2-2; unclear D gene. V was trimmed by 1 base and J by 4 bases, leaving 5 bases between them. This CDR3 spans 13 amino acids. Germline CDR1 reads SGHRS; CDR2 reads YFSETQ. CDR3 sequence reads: CASSLWGTGELFF. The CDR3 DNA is TGCGCCAGCAGCTTGTGGGGCACCGGGGAGCTGTTTTTT. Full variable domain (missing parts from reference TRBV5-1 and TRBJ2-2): KAGVTQTPRYLIKTRGQQVTLSCSPISGHRSVSWYQQTPGQGLQFLFEYFSETQRNKGNFPGRFSGRQFSNSRSEMNVSTLELGDSALYLCASSLWGTGELFFGEGSRLTVL.

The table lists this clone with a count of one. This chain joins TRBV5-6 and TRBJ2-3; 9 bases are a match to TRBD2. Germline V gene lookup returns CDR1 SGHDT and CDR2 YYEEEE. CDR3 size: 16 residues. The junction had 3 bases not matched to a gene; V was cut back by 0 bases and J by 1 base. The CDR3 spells CASSLARTSGTDTQYF. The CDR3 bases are TGTGCCAGCAGCTTGGCCAGGACTAGCGGCACAGATACGCAGTATTTT.

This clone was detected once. The CDR3 nucleotides read TGTGCCAGCAGTCCCCGGGACAGGAGGACAGATACGCAGTATTTT. Its protein product is CASSPRDRRTDTQYF. The chain combines TRBV5-4 with TRBJ2-3; 8 positions match TRBD1. J lost 3 bases, V lost 5 bases, and 8 bases had no gene match. This CDR3 contains 15 residues. Germline V gives CDR1 SGHNT, CDR2 YYREEE (reference sequence).

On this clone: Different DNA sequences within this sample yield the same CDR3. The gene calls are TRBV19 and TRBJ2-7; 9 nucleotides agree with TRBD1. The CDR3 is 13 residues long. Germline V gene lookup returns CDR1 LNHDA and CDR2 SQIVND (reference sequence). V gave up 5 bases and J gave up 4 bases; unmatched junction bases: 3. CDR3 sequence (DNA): TGTGCCAGTAGTCGACAGGGGGGATACGAGCAGTACTTC. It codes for CASSRQGGYEQYF.

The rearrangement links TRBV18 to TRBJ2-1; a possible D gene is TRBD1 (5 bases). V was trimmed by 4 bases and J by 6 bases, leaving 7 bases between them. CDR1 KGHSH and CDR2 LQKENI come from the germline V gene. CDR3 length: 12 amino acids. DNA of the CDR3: TGTGCCAGCTCACGGCAGGGCAATGAGCAGTTCTTC. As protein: CASSRQGNEQFF.

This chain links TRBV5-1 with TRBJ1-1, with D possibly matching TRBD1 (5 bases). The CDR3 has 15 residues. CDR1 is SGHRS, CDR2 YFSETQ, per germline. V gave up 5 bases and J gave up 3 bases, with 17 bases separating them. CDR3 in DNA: TGCGCCAGCAGATGGAGGGGAAATAAGGACACTGAAGCTTTCTTT. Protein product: CASRWRGNKDTEAFF.

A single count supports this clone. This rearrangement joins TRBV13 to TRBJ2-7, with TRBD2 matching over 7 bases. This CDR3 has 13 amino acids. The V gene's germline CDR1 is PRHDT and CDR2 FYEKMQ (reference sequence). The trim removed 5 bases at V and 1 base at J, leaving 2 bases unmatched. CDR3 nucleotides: TGTGCCAGCAGCAGTAGCGGGTCCTACGAGCAGTACTTC. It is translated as CASSSSGSYEQYF.

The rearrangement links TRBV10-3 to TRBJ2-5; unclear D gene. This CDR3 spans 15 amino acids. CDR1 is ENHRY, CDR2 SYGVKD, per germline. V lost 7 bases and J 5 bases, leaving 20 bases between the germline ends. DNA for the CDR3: TGTGCCATCACTAGGGCCCCGGGTTTGGGGGAGACCCAGTACTTC. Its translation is CAITRAPGLGETQYF.

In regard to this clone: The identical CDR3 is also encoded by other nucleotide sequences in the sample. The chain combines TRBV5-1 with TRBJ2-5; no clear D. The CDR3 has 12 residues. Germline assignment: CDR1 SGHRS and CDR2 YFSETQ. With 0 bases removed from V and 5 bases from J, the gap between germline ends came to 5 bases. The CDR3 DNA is TGCGCCAGCAGCTTGGGGGCTGAGACCCAGTACTTC. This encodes CASSLGAETQYF.

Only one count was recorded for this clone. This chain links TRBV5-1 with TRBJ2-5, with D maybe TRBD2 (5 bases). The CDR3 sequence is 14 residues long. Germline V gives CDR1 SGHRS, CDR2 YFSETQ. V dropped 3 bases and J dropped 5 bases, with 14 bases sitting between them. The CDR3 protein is CASSWGRVAETQYF. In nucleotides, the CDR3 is TGCGCCAGCAGCTGGGGAAGGGTAGCGGAGACCCAGTACTTC. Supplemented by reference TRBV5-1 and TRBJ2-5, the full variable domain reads KAGVTQTPRYLIKTRGQQVTLSCSPISGHRSVSWYQQTPGQGLQFLFEYFSETQRNKGNFPGRFSGRQFSNSRSEMNVSTLELGDSALYLCASSWGRVAETQYFGPGTRLLVL.

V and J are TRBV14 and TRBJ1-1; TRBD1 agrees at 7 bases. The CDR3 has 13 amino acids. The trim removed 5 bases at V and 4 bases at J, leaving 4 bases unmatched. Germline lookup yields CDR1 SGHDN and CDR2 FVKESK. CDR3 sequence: CASSETGPTEAFF. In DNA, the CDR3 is TGTGCCAGCAGCGAGACAGGGCCCACTGAAGCTTTCTTT.

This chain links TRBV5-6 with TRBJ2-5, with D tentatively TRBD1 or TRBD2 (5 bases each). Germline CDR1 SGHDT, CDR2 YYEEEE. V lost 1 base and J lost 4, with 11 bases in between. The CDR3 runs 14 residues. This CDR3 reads CASSLSGAGETQYF. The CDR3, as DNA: TGTGCCAGCAGCTTGTCTGGGGCGGGAGAGACCCAGTACTTC.

The CDR3 DNA reads as TGTGCCAGCAGCGACAGTGCTCTAGGGCAAGAGACCCAGTACTTC. Amino acids: CASSDSALGQETQYF. This chain connects TRBV2 to TRBJ2-5; TRBD1 is a possible D gene (5 bases). The germline V gene encodes CDR1 SNHLY and CDR2 FYNNEI. The CDR3 runs to 15 residues. V dropped 6 bases and J dropped 2 bases, with 16 bases sitting between them.

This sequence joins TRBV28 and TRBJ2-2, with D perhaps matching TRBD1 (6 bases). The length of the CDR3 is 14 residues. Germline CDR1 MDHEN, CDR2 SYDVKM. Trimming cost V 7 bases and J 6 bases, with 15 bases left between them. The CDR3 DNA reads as TGTGCCAGCACCCAGGCAGGGGCGGCCGGGGAGCTGTTTTTT. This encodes CASTQAGAAGELFF. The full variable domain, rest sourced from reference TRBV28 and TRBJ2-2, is DVKVTQSSRYLVKRTGEKVFLECVQDMDHENMFWYRQDPGLGLRLIYFSYDVKMKEKGDIPEGYSVSREKKERFSLILESASTNQTSMYLCASTQAGAAGELFFGEGSRLTVL.

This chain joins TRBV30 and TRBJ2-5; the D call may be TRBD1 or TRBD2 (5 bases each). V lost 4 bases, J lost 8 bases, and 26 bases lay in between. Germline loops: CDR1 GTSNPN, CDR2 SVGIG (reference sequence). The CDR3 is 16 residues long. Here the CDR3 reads CAWNTRGRGLVDTQYF. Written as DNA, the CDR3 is TGTGCCTGGAATACCCGGGGCCGAGGGCTTGTTGACACCCAGTACTTC.

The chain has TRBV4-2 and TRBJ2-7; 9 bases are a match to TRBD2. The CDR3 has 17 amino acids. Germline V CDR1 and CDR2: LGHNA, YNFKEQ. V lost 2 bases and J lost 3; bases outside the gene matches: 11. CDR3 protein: CASSQRLADWDYYEQYF. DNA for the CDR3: TGTGCCAGCAGCCAACGACTAGCGGACTGGGATTACTACGAGCAGTACTTC.

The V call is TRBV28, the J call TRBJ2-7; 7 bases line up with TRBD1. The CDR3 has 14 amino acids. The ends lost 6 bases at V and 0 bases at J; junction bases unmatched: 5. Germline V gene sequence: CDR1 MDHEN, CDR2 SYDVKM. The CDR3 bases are TGTGCCAGCAGAACCGGGACAGCCTCCTACGAGCAGTACTTC. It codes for CASRTGTASYEQYF.

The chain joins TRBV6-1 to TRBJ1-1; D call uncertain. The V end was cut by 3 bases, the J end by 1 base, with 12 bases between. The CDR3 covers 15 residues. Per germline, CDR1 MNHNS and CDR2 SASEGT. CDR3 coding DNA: TGTGCCAGCAGTGACTGGTGGGAGACGAACACTGAAGCTTTCTTT. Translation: CASSDWWETNTEAFF.

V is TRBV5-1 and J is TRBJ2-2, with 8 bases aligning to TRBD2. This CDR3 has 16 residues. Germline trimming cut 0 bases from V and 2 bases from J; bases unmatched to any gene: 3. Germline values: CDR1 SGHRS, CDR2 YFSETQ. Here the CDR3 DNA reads TGCGCCAGCAGCTTGGAAGCGGGAGCTAACACCGGGGAGCTGTTTTTT. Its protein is CASSLEAGANTGELFF.

The CDR3 region is CASSVGQGWYEQYF. The CDR3 nucleotides read TGTGCCAGCAGCGTAGGACAGGGGTGGTACGAGCAGTACTTC. V and J are TRBV9 and TRBJ2-7, with 8 bases fitting TRBD1. Germline lookup yields CDR1 SGDLS and CDR2 YYNGEE. This CDR3 is built from 14 residues. Trimming at V came to 0 bases and at J to 4 bases, leaving 3 bases not matched to a gene.

In DNA form, the CDR3 reads TGTGCCTGGAGTCGACTGGGGGGGGCGAACACTGAAGCTTTCTTT. The encoded protein is CAWSRLGGANTEAFF. J is TRBJ1-1 and V is TRBV30, with a tentative D call TRBD1 (6 bases). This CDR3 contains 15 residues. CDR1 is GTSNPN, CDR2 SVGIG, per germline (reference sequence). Trimming stripped 2 bases from V and 1 base from J, with 14 bases between.

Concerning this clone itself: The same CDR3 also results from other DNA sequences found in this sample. The CDR3 here is CSVDGNTGELFF. The DNA of the CDR3 is TGCAGCGTTGACGGTAACACCGGGGAGCTGTTTTTT. The chain is built from TRBV29-1 and TRBJ2-2, with unresolved D. This CDR3 is 12 amino acids long. Deletions cut 3 bases from V and 2 bases from J, with 4 bases between. Per germline, CDR1 SQVTM and CDR2 ANQGSEA.

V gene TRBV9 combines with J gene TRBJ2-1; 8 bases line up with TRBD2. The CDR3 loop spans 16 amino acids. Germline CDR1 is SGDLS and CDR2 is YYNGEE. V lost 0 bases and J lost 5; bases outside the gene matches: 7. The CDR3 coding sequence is TGTGCCAGCAGCGTAGCTTCCGGGACTAGGAACAATGAGCAGTTCTTC. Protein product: CASSVASGTRNNEQFF.

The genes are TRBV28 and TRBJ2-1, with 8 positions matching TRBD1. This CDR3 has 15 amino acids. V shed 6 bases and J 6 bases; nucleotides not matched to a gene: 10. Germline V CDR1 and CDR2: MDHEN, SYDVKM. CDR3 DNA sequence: TGTGCCAGCAGACCCGGGACAGGTAGTTTCAATGAGCAGTTCTTC. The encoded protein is CASRPGTGSFNEQFF.

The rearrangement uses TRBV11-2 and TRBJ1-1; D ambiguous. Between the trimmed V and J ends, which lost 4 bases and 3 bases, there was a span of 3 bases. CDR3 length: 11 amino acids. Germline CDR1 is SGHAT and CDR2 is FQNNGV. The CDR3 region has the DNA TGTGCCAGCAGCTACCACACTGAAGCTTTCTTT. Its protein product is CASSYHTEAFF. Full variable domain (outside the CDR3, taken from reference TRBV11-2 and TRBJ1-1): EAGVAQSPRYKIIEKRQSVAFWCNPISGHATLYWYQQILGQGPKLLIQFQNNGVVDDSQLPKDRFSAERLKGVDSTLKIQPAKLEDSAVYLCASSYHTEAFFGQGTRLTVV.

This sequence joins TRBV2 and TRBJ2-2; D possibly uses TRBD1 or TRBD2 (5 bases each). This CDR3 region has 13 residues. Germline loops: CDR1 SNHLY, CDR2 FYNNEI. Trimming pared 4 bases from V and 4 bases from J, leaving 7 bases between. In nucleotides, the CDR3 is TGTGCCAGCAGTGGGGACGGCACCGGGGAGCTGTTTTTT. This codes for CASSGDGTGELFF.

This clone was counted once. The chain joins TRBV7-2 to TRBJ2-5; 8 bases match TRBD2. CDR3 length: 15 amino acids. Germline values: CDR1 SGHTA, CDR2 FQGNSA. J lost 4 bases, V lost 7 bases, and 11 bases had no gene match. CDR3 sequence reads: CASNIGRAFSETQYF. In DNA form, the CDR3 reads TGTGCCAGCAATATCGGGAGGGCCTTTTCAGAGACCCAGTACTTC.